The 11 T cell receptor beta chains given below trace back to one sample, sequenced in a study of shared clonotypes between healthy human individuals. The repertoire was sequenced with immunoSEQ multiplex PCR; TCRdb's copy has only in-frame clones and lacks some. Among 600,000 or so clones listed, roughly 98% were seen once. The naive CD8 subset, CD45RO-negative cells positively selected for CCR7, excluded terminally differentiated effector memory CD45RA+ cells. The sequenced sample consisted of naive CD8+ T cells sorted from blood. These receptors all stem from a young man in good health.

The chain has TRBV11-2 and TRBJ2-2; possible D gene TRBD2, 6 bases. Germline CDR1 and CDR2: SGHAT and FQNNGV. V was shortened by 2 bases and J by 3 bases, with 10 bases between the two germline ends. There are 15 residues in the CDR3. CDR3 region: CASSLWDSDTGELFF. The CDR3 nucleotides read TGTGCCAGCAGCTTATGGGACTCAGACACCGGGGAGCTGTTTTTT. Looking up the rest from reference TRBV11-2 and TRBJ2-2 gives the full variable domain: EAGVAQSPRYKIIEKRQSVAFWCNPISGHATLYWYQQILGQGPKLLIQFQNNGVVDDSQLPKDRFSAERLKGVDSTLKIQPAKLEDSAVYLCASSLWDSDTGELFFGEGSRLTVL.

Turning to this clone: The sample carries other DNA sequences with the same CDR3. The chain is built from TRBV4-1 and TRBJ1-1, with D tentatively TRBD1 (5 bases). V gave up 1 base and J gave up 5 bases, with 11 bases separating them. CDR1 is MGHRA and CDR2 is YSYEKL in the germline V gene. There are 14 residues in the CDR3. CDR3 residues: CASSQGEGRTEAFF. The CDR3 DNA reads TGCGCCAGCAGCCAAGGAGAGGGACGGACTGAAGCTTTCTTT.

CDR3 coding DNA: TGTGCCAGCAGCGAGGACAGCGGGGAGCTGTTTTTT. Protein: CASSEDSGELFF. V and J are TRBV9 and TRBJ2-2; a weak D match, TRBD1 (6 bases). Trimming removed 3 bases from V and 7 bases from J, with 7 bases in between. The CDR3 spans 12 residues. The germline V gene encodes CDR1 SGDLS and CDR2 YYNGEE. Looking up the rest from reference TRBV9 and TRBJ2-2 gives the full variable domain: DSGVTQTPKHLITATGQRVTLRCSPRSGDLSVYWYQQSLDQGLQFLIQYYNGEERAKGNILERFSAQQFPDLHSELNLSSLELGDSALYFCASSEDSGELFFGEGSRLTVL.

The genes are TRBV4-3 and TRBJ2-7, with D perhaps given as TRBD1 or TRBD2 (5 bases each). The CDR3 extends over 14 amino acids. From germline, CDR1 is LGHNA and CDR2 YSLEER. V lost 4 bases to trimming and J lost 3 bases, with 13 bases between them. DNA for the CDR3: TGCGCCAGCAGCCCCGGGACCAGAAGCTACGAGCAGTACTTC. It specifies CASSPGTRSYEQYF.

CDR3 amino acids: CASSGRETQPQHF. DNA of the CDR3: TGTGCCAGCAGTGGGCGCGAGACTCAGCCCCAGCATTTT. The chain couples TRBV2 to TRBJ1-5, with D hard to call. This CDR3 contains 13 residues. In germline, CDR1 is SNHLY, CDR2 FYNNEI. With 4 bases removed from V and 6 bases from J, the gap between germline ends came to 10 bases.

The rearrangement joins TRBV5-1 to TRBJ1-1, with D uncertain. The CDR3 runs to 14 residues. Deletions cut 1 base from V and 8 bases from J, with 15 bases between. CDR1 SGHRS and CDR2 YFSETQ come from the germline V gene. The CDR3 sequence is CASSLYGQQFEAFF. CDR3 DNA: TGCGCCAGCAGCTTGTACGGGCAGCAATTCGAAGCTTTCTTT.

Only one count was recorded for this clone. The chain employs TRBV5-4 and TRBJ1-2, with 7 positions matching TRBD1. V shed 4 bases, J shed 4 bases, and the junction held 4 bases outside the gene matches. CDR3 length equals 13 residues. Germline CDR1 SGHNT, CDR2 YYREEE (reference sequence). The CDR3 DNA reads TGTGCCAGCAGCCAGGACAGGTTCTATGGCTACACCTTC. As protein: CASSQDRFYGYTF.

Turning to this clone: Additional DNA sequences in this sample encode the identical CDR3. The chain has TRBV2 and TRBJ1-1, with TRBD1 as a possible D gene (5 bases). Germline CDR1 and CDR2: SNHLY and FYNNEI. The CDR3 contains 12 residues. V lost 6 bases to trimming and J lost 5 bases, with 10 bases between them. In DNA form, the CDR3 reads TGTGCCAGCAGGGGGGGGAGAACTGAAGCTTTCTTT. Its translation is CASRGGRTEAFF.

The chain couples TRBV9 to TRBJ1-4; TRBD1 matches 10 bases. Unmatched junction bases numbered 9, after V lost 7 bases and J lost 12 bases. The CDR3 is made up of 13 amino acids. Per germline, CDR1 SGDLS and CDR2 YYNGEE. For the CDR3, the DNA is TGTGCCAGCTCCCCGGGACAGGGGACGGAACTGTTTTTT. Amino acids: CASSPGQGTELFF.

As DNA, the CDR3 is TGTGCCAGCAGCCTACTTGGCACAGATACGCAGTATTTT. Translated: CASSLLGTDTQYF. V and J are TRBV5-5 and TRBJ2-3, with no clear D. Trimming removed 4 bases from V and 1 base from J, with 7 bases in between. CDR1 and CDR2 from the germline V gene are SGHKS and YYEKEE (reference sequence). The CDR3 runs 13 residues.

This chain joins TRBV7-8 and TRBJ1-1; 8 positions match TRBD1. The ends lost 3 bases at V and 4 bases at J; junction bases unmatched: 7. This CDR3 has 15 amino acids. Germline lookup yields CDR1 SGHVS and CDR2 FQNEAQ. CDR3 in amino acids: CASSFPQGDGTEAFF. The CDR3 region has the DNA TGTGCCAGCAGCTTCCCACAGGGGGATGGCACTGAAGCTTTCTTT.